This entry is about one T cell receptor beta chain. Its target is not known. Trimming cost V 2 bases and J 0 bases, with 15 bases left between them. In germline, CDR1 is SGHKS, CDR2 YYEKEE (reference sequence). The CDR3 loop spans 17 amino acids. The assay was immunoSEQ multiplex PCR, and TCRdb's table has in-frame clones only and misses some. This sample has tens of thousands of clones, with 90% to 95% found just once. This entry is derived from a study of cytomegalovirus exposure and HLA in healthy donors. Notes on the study in general: Investigators reported 150 to 200 TCR beta chains as tied to cytomegalovirus.

Sequenced: PBMCs. The clonotype was recovered from a man younger than 35 in good health and CMV-seronegative. This chain uses TRBV5-5 with TRBJ1-5, with D possibly matching TRBD1 (6 bases). The CDR3 DNA reads as TGTGCCAGCAGCTTCCATCTACAGGGCCGTAGCAATCAGCCCCAGCATTTT. Its translation: CASSFHLQGRSNQPQHF.